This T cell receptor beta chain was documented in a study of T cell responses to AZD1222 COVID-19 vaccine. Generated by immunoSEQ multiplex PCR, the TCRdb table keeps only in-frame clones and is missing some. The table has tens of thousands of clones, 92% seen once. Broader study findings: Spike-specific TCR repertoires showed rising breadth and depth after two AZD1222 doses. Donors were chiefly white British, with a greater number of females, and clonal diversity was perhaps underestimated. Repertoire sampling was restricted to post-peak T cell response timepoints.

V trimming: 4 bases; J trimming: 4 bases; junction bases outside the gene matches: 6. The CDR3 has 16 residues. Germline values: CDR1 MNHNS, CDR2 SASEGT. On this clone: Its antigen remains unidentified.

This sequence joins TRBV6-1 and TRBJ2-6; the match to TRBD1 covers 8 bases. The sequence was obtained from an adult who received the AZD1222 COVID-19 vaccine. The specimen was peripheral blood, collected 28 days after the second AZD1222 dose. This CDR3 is CASSALRGHGANVLTF. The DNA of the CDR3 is TGTGCCAGCAGTGCACTCAGGGGGCACGGGGCCAACGTCCTGACTTTC.